The rows below give T cell receptor beta chains drawn from one sample of a study of shared clonotypes between healthy human individuals. Clones were read by immunoSEQ multiplex PCR, and TCRdb kept only the in-frame ones, dropping some. In the table there are fewer than 700,000 clones, around 77% of which are singletons. Sequencing input: PBMCs. All receptors derive from a woman aged 40 to 50 in good health. Some clones in this sample may be carry-over from other donors' samples. Both conserved end residues are part of each CDR3. The D gene is left open where the match is weak. The size of a clone is reported for some rows only, either as once, few or many, or as a class for expanded clones.

d_gene | j_gene | v_gene | abundance | CDR3aa | CDR3nt
- | TRBJ1-5 | TRBV28 | - | CASSSKRYRGNQPQHF | TGTGCCAGCAGTTCGAAAAGATACAGGGGCAATCAGCCCCAGCATTTT
- | TRBJ1-3 | TRBV7-6 | - | CASSLGGISGNTIYF | TGTGCCAGCAGCTTAGGGGGCATCTCTGGAAACACCATATATTTT
- | TRBJ2-5 | TRBV6-5 | - | CASSYSGGPWETQYF | TGTGCCAGCAGTTACTCCGGCGGGCCTTGGGAGACCCAGTACTTC
TRBD1 | TRBJ2-3 | TRBV10-3 | - | CAISVTGAGSPSDTQYF | TGTGCCATCAGTGTGACAGGGGCCGGGAGTCCCTCAGATACGCAGTATTTT
- | TRBJ1-1 | TRBV6-4 | - | CASSDTAGGYTEAFF | TGTGCCAGCAGTGACACCGCTGGGGGTTACACTGAAGCTTTCTTT
- | TRBJ2-7 | TRBV30 | - | CAWGTTSYEQYF | TGTGCCTGGGGCACAACCTCCTACGAGCAGTACTTC
- | TRBJ2-6 | TRBV7-2 | - | CASSLAYGEANVLTF | TGTGCCAGCAGCTTAGCGTACGGAGAGGCCAACGTCCTGACTTTC
TRBD1 | TRBJ2-1 | TRBV4-2 | once | CASSHGTGQNNEQFF | TGTGCCAGCAGCCACGGGACAGGGCAGAACAATGAGCAGTTCTTC
- | TRBJ1-5 | TRBV6-1 | - | CASSGNSNQPQHF | TGTGCCAGCAGTGGAAATAGCAATCAGCCCCAGCATTTT
TRBD1 | TRBJ1-2 | TRBV28 | - | CAFRDRWTKGYTF | TGTGCCTTCCGGGACAGATGGACCAAAGGCTACACCTTC
- | TRBJ2-7 | TRBV9 | - | CASSVDMGASLEQYF | TGTGCCAGCAGCGTAGATATGGGGGCCTCTCTCGAGCAGTACTTC
TRBD2 | TRBJ2-5 | TRBV15 | - | CATSRGLAEETQYF | TGTGCCACCAGCCGAGGACTAGCGGAAGAGACCCAGTACTTC
- | TRBJ2-5 | TRBV2 | - | CASRAGETQYF | TGTGCCAGCAGAGCAGGGGAGACCCAGTACTTC
- | TRBJ2-3 | TRBV5-4 | few | CASRPSGYTDTQYF | TGTGCCAGCAGACCCAGCGGTTACACAGATACGCAGTATTTT
- | TRBJ1-1 | TRBV5-1 | few | CASSLGLKTEAFF | TGCGCCAGCAGCTTGGGACTCAAGACTGAAGCTTTCTTT
- | TRBJ2-3 | TRBV19 | - | CASSRGFGTDTQYF | TGTGCCAGTAGTCGGGGGTTCGGGACGGATACGCAGTATTTT